This is a list of T cell receptor beta chains from one sample in a study of T cell responses to AZD1222 COVID-19 vaccine. The data were produced by immunoSEQ multiplex PCR, yet TCRdb's version contains in-frame clones alone and is incomplete. The sample holds about 170,000 clones; 80% to 95% are singletons and the top ten take around 1.5%. The material was peripheral blood, obtained on day 0 of AZD1222 vaccination. These receptors were taken from an adult in good health. Both conserved end residues are part of each CDR3. The D gene is left open where the match is weak. Only part of the rows carry a size: once, few, many, or a class if the clone is expanded.

v_gene	abundance	d_gene	j_gene	CDR3nt	CDR3aa
TRBV6-5	-	TRBD2	TRBJ2-7	TGTGCCAGCAGCAGAGGGACTAGCGGGCCCTACGAGCAGTACTTC	CASSRGTSGPYEQYF
TRBV5-1	-	-	TRBJ1-4	TGCGCCAGCAGCTCGAGGGGTGACGGTAATGAAAAACTGTTTTTT	CASSSRGDGNEKLFF
TRBV5-1	-	TRBD1	TRBJ1-3	TGCGCCAGCAGCCAGGGGACAGGGCCTGGAAACACCATATATTTT	CASSQGTGPGNTIYF
TRBV5-1	-	-	TRBJ2-3	TGCGCCAGCGGGTGGGAAGATACGCAGTATTTT	CASGWEDTQYF
TRBV2	-	-	TRBJ1-2	TGTGCCAGCAGTGAAGGGACGGGCTACACCTTC	CASSEGTGYTF
TRBV5-1	-	-	TRBJ2-4	TGCGCCAGCAGTCCCCTAGGGACGAAAAACATTCAGTACTTC	CASSPLGTKNIQYF
TRBV29-1	-	-	TRBJ1-2	TGCAGCGTTGCCGACGGCCCCTACGGCTACACCTTC	CSVADGPYGYTF
TRBV11-2	-	-	TRBJ1-2	TGTGCCAGCAGCCACGTTAGAGGGCATGGCTACACCTTC	CASSHVRGHGYTF
TRBV11-3	-	TRBD2	TRBJ2-4	TGTGCCAGCAGCTTAGATTCGGCGGGAGAAAGCATTCAGTACTTC	CASSLDSAGESIQYF
TRBV12-3/TRBV12-4	once	TRBD2	TRBJ2-1	TGTGCCAGCAGTTTGGGGGGGGTACATGAGCAGTTCTTC	CASSLGGVHEQFF
TRBV6-1	-	TRBD2	TRBJ2-1	TGTGCCAGCAGTGAGGCTAGCGGGAGTAATGAGCAGTTCTTC	CASSEASGSNEQFF
TRBV7-2	-	-	TRBJ1-2	TGTGCCAGCAGCTTAACTCAGACAGCTAACTATGGCTACACCTTC	CASSLTQTANYGYTF
TRBV4-1	-	-	TRBJ2-5	TGCGCCAGCAGCCAGGGCGGGGTTTCGTACCAAGAGACCCAGTACTTC	CASSQGGVSYQETQYF
TRBV5-1	-	TRBD1	TRBJ1-1	TGCGCCAGCAGCGCCCTACAGGGGGCGTTTGGCACTGAAGCTTTCTTT	CASSALQGAFGTEAFF
TRBV27	-	-	TRBJ1-2	TGTGCCAGCAGTCCCCTACAGGGACCCTATGGCTACACCTTC	CASSPLQGPYGYTF